The present entry profiles one TCR beta chain with its context. Its antigen is not identified. The sample belongs to a study of cytomegalovirus exposure and HLA in healthy donors. General study results and limits: Three CMV-associated chains were confirmed in vitro to be specific for CMV antigens. With further analysis later on, most CMV-associated TCR beta chains appeared HLA-restricted. With DRB1 most and HLA-C fewest, TCR association rates differed between HLA loci in a later analysis.

The CDR3 has 17 residues. V shed 3 bases, J shed 7 bases, and the junction held 10 bases outside the gene matches. CDR1 and CDR2 (germline): MNHNS, SASEGT. The PCR employed 60 Vbeta primers together with 13 Jbeta primers. Methods used by the authors: The authors later counted about 80 million unique TCR beta chains, roughly 10 million of them shared. Libraries were prepared by immunoSEQ multiplex PCR; TCRdb keeps only in-frame clonotypes and omits some of them. V and J calls and clone size follow that table, whereas D and trimming were derived from the DNA. This sample's table has 130,000 or so clones.

This TCR was recovered from a woman under 30 in good health and CMV-seronegative. Sequenced sample: PBMCs. This chain uses TRBV6-1 with TRBJ2-1, with 12 positions matching TRBD2. CDR3 loop: CASSEFLTSGSNNEQFF. In DNA form, the CDR3 reads TGTGCCAGCAGTGAGTTTTTGACTAGCGGGAGTAATAATGAGCAGTTCTTC.